The clone carrying this T cell receptor (beta chain) has a handful of counts. Antigen specificity is unknown. This record belongs to a study of CD8 T cells in ankylosing spondylitis. Study-wide results and limits: Blood of patients with ankylosing spondylitis appeared to be characterized by a TCR beta motif of several highly homologous variants.

Preparation of TCR beta libraries was done by quantitative 5'-RACE with molecular barcodes. TCRdb re-called the 5' RACE reads with MiXCR, one entry per CDR3 protein. Altogether 200,000 to 300,000 distinct CDR3 sequences are present, about 10% being singletons, with the ten largest covering roughly 6.8%. V lost 7 bases, J lost 1 base, and 14 bases lay in between. This CDR3 comprises 15 residues. The chain employs TRBV12-3 or TRBV12-4 and TRBJ2-4; D is undetermined. This TCR derives from a male donor with ankylosing spondylitis or in good health (not recorded which). Material for sequencing was blood, either unsorted or a sorted T cell fraction (not recorded which). The DNA of the CDR3 is TGTGCCAGCAAAAAGGCCGTGGGCGCCAAAAACATTCAGTACTTC. This codes for CASKKAVGAKNIQYF.